One and the same sample provided the 22 T cell receptor beta chains below, sequenced in a study of regulatory T cells. The PCR used 52 TRBV and 13 TRBJ primers. The assay was immunoSEQ multiplex PCR, and TCRdb's table has in-frame clones only and misses some. The sample lists tens of thousands of clones; 80% to 95% were seen once. Sequences were obtained from CD8+ T cells sorted from blood. Source of these receptors: a child aged 2-15 years with CD3G deficiency.

The gene calls are TRBV11-2 and TRBJ2-7; 11 bases map to TRBD1. V lost 3 bases to trimming and J lost 4 bases; unmatched junction nucleotides: 5. The CDR3 is 15 residues long. Germline CDR1 is SGHAT and CDR2 is FQNNGV. The CDR3 sequence: CASSLGTGGSYEQYF. The DNA for the CDR3 is TGTGCCAGCAGCTTGGGGACAGGGGGATCATACGAGCAGTACTTC.

This chain links TRBV28 with TRBJ2-3; TRBD2 aligns across 8 bases. CDR1 MDHEN and CDR2 SYDVKM come from the germline V gene. The junction had 17 bases not matched to a gene; V was cut back by 5 bases and J by 4 bases. CDR3 size: 18 residues. CDR3 region: CASSMLTSGGGRADTQYF. The CDR3 coding sequence is TGTGCCAGCAGTATGCTTACTAGCGGAGGAGGTCGGGCAGATACGCAGTATTTT.

DNA of the CDR3: TGTGCCAGCAGTGAGAGACCCGGGTGGAAGGATGAGCAGTTCTTC. It is translated as CASSERPGWKDEQFF. V and J are TRBV6-1 and TRBJ2-1, with D unclear. This CDR3 region has 15 residues. V was shortened by 3 bases and J by 8 bases, with 17 bases between the two germline ends. The germline gives CDR1 MNHNS, CDR2 SASEGT.

This chain joins TRBV5-1 and TRBJ1-4, with TRBD1 as a possible D gene (5 bases). The CDR3 is 15 residues long. Trimming pared 4 bases from V and 0 bases from J, leaving 10 bases between. Per the germline V gene, CDR1 is SGHRS and CDR2 is YFSETQ. The CDR3 here is CASSIGQATNEKLFF. The CDR3 DNA reads TGCGCCAGCAGCATAGGACAAGCAACTAATGAAAAACTGTTTTTT.

With regard to this clone: Other DNA variants within this sample encode the same CDR3. V and J are TRBV10-2 and TRBJ2-2; D not certain. The length of the CDR3 is 13 residues. Trimming stripped 6 bases from V and 4 bases from J, with 9 bases between. Germline assignment: CDR1 WSHSY and CDR2 SAAADI. The CDR3 nucleotides read TGCGCCAGCAGACCTGGGCGCACCGGGGAGCTGTTTTTT. Protein: CASRPGRTGELFF.

DNA for the CDR3: TGTGCCAGCAAGCTGGACAGGGGCGGGATAGAGACCCAGTACTTC. Protein product: CASKLDRGGIETQYF. This rearrangement joins TRBV6-1 to TRBJ2-5, with TRBD1 identical over 9 bases. The CDR3 is 15 residues long. V dropped 7 bases and J dropped 4; count of bases not matched to a gene: 10. Germline values: CDR1 MNHNS, CDR2 SASEGT.

The J gene is TRBJ2-1, the V gene TRBV7-9; D not certain. The V end was cut by 5 bases, the J end by 7 bases, with 9 bases between. This CDR3 has 12 amino acids. Germline CDR1 reads SEHNR; CDR2 reads FQNEAQ (reference sequence). CDR3 nucleotides: TGTGCCAGCAGCGTAACAAAGAATGAGCAGTTCTTC. It specifies CASSVTKNEQFF.

In its sample, this clone was seen once. This sequence joins TRBV28 and TRBJ2-5; 9 bases match TRBD2. The J call is uncertain, as TRBJ2-7 better fits the DNA end. Germline V lookup: CDR1 MDHEN, CDR2 SYDVKM. This CDR3 contains 13 residues. The CDR3 DNA sequence: TGTGCCAGCAGTTTAGGGACTAGCCACGAGCAGTACTTC. Translating it yields CASSLGTSHEQYF.

V usage is TRBV28 and J usage is TRBJ2-5; 8 positions agree with TRBD2. The J call is doubtful: the DNA matches TRBJ2-7 better. This CDR3 has 14 amino acids. Germline CDR1 is MDHEN and CDR2 is SYDVKM. Written as DNA, the CDR3 is TGTGCCAGCAGTTTAGGGCTCGGGAGGGGCGAGCAGTACTTC. Its protein product is CASSLGLGRGEQYF.

The chain links TRBV28 to TRBJ2-1; TRBD2 matches at 8 bases. Germline V CDR1 and CDR2: MDHEN, SYDVKM. The CDR3 runs to 12 residues. The trim removed 3 bases at V and 10 bases at J, leaving 2 bases unmatched. The CDR3 reads CASSLGLGEQFF. The CDR3 bases are TGTGCCAGCAGTTTGGGACTAGGAGAGCAGTTCTTC.

The chain carries TRBV27 and TRBJ2-3; 8 bases fit TRBD1. There are 14 residues in the CDR3. After removal of 0 bases from V and 5 bases from J, the junction contained 1 base not matched to a gene. CDR1 is MNHEY and CDR2 is SMNVEV in the germline V gene (reference sequence). The CDR3 DNA reads as TGTGCCAGCAGTTTATCCAGGGGGCAAGATACGCAGTATTTT. Its protein product is CASSLSRGQDTQYF.

V usage is TRBV7-9 and J usage is TRBJ2-2; D perhaps matches TRBD1 (5 bases). V gave up 7 bases and J gave up 0 bases, with 9 bases separating them. This CDR3 region has 14 residues. Germline assignment: CDR1 SEHNR and CDR2 FQNEAQ (reference sequence). The CDR3 DNA sequence: TGTGCCAGCACGGACACAACGAACACCGGGGAGCTGTTTTTT. This encodes CASTDTTNTGELFF.

The chain has TRBV5-1 and TRBJ2-7, with 7 bases matching TRBD2. The V segment lost 0 bases and the J segment 3 bases; nucleotides outside the gene matches: 6. The CDR3 contains 15 residues. Germline CDR1 SGHRS, CDR2 YFSETQ. CDR3 DNA: TGCGCCAGCAGCTTGGGACCGGGAGGTGGCTACGAGCAGTACTTC. It encodes CASSLGPGGGYEQYF. Full variable domain (missing parts from reference TRBV5-1 and TRBJ2-7): KAGVTQTPRYLIKTRGQQVTLSCSPISGHRSVSWYQQTPGQGLQFLFEYFSETQRNKGNFPGRFSGRQFSNSRSEMNVSTLELGDSALYLCASSLGPGGGYEQYFGPGTRLTVT.

In this sample, this clone turned up a few times. The chain combines TRBV29-1 with TRBJ2-7, with D possibly matching TRBD2 (5 bases). V dropped 3 bases and J dropped 4 bases, with 22 bases sitting between them. The CDR3 has 16 residues. CDR1 is SQVTM, CDR2 ANQGSEA, per germline. CDR3 amino acids: CSVDYLGGGWSYEQYF. CDR3 DNA sequence: TGCAGCGTTGATTATTTGGGCGGCGGGTGGTCTTACGAGCAGTACTTC.

V and J are TRBV28 and TRBJ2-7, with 12 bases aligning to TRBD2. Trimming cost V 4 bases and J 3 bases; bases outside gene matches: 1. The germline CDR1 and CDR2 sequences are MDHEN and SYDVKM. CDR3 length equals 14 residues. CDR3 nucleotide sequence: TGTGCCAGCAGTTCTAGCGGGAGGGGCTACGAGCAGTACTTC. It is translated as CASSSSGRGYEQYF.

This rearrangement joins TRBV28 to TRBJ2-7; 10 bases align to TRBD2. This CDR3 is 17 amino acids long. Germline CDR1 reads MDHEN; CDR2 reads SYDVKM. V lost 5 bases to trimming and J lost 7 bases; unmatched junction nucleotides: 17. CDR3 DNA sequence: TGTGCCAGCAGTACCGACCTACTAGCGGGAAGTTTGCGGGAGCAGTACTTC. It is translated as CASSTDLLAGSLREQYF.

CDR3 nucleotides: TGTGCCAGTAGTCCAGGTTACGAGAACACTGAAGCTTTCTTT. It translates to CASSPGYENTEAFF. This sequence joins TRBV19 and TRBJ1-1; D call uncertain. The CDR3 totals 14 residues. Trimming pared 5 bases from V and 1 base from J, leaving 11 bases between. Per germline, CDR1 LNHDA and CDR2 SQIVND (reference sequence).

The sample holds one count of this clone. The genes are TRBV6-1 and TRBJ2-7; weak D call: TRBD2 (6 bases). CDR1 MNHNS and CDR2 SASEGT come from the germline V gene. Deletions cut 2 bases from V and 2 bases from J, with 13 bases between. The CDR3 is 15 residues long. CDR3: CASSELAGIPYEQYF. The CDR3 region has the DNA TGTGCCAGCAGTGAATTGGCGGGAATCCCCTACGAGCAGTACTTC.

The rearrangement uses TRBV7-9 and TRBJ2-7, with D perhaps being TRBD1 or TRBD2 (5 bases each). Trimming pared 4 bases from V and 0 bases from J, leaving 7 bases between. The CDR3 runs to 13 residues. Germline CDR1 is SEHNR and CDR2 is FQNEAQ (reference sequence). The CDR3 DNA reads as TGTGCCAGCAGCTCGGGACCCTCCTACGAGCAGTACTTC. Its translation: CASSSGPSYEQYF. The full variable domain, rest sourced from reference TRBV7-9 and TRBJ2-7, is DTGVSQNPRHKITKRGQNVTFRCDPISEHNRLYWYRQTLGQGPEFLTYFQNEAQLEKSRLLSDRFSAERPKGSFSTLEIQRTEQGDSAMYLCASSSGPSYEQYFGPGTRLTVT.

The J gene is TRBJ2-7, the V gene TRBV7-2, with TRBD2 identical over 7 bases. CDR1 is SGHTA, CDR2 FQGNSA, per germline. V was clipped by 5 bases and J by 3 bases; unmatched bases: 7. The CDR3 covers 14 residues. The CDR3 coding sequence is TGTGCCAGCAGCGTGAGCGGGATTGGCTACGAGCAGTACTTC. Protein product: CASSVSGIGYEQYF.

V gene TRBV19 combines with J gene TRBJ2-1; 8 bases fit TRBD2. The CDR3 loop spans 16 amino acids. The germline gives CDR1 LNHDA, CDR2 SQIVND (reference sequence). Unmatched junction bases numbered 6, after V lost 5 bases and J lost 0 bases. The CDR3 bases are TGTGCCAGTAGTTCCCATAGCGGGGACTCCTACAATGAGCAGTTCTTC. Amino acids: CASSSHSGDSYNEQFF.

The chain uses TRBV28 and TRBJ1-1, with D tentatively TRBD1 (6 bases). This CDR3 region has 14 residues. Germline CDR1 MDHEN, CDR2 SYDVKM. Deletions cut 3 bases from V and 7 bases from J, with 15 bases between. CDR3 sequence reads: CASSFMGGGDEAFF. As DNA, the CDR3 is TGTGCCAGCAGTTTTATGGGGGGCGGGGATGAAGCTTTCTTT.